This passage covers 24 T cell receptor beta chains from one sample sequenced in a study of blood T cells in healthy people across ages. Sample-barcoded 5' priming and a J-beta primer mix drove a second PCR of 7 to 11 cycles. MiXCR, applied by TCRdb to the 5' RACE reads, yields one record per CDR3 protein. Of approximately 810,000 distinct CDR3 sequences in the sample, around 28% were seen once. The sequencing input was blood. Receptors originate from a woman older than 75 in good health.

This clonotype was detected many times. The chain joins TRBV5-1 to TRBJ1-2; 11 nucleotides agree with TRBD1. With V trimmed by 4 bases and J by 5 bases, 7 bases remained unmatched. The CDR3 loop spans 15 amino acids. Germline-derived CDR1 and CDR2 are SGHRS and YFSETQ. The CDR3 DNA reads TGCGCCAGCAGCATAGGACAGGGGGCGAGATATGGCTACACCTTC. It codes for CASSIGQGARYGYTF.

This clonotype was recorded many times. This chain links TRBV3-1 with TRBJ2-1; a weak D match, TRBD2 (6 bases). Germline V CDR1 and CDR2: LGHDT, YNNKEL (reference sequence). V gave up 5 bases and J gave up 0 bases, with 14 bases separating them. The CDR3 contains 16 residues. In DNA form, the CDR3 reads TGTGCCAGCAGCGTAAGACGGGAGTTCTCCTACAATGAGCAGTTCTTC. This translates into CASSVRREFSYNEQFF.

Of note for this clonotype: This sequence may be a read error, since a much larger clone differs from it by one base. V gene TRBV27 combines with J gene TRBJ2-6, with 9 bases aligning to TRBD1. Germline CDR1 reads MNHEY; CDR2 reads SMNVEV (reference sequence). CDR3 length: 16 amino acids. Here the CDR3 reads CASTEQGASGANVRTF. The DNA for the CDR3 is TGTGCCAGCACGGAACAGGGGGCGAGTGGGGCCAACGTCCGGACTTTC.

The chain joins TRBV2 to TRBJ2-7; D uncertain. The DNA end favors TRBJ2-5, so the J call may be wrong. Germline CDR1 and CDR2: SNHLY and FYNNEI. The CDR3 has 13 amino acids. Written as DNA, the CDR3 is TGTGCCAGCAGTGAGAACATACAAGAGACCCAGTACTTC. Its protein product is CASSENIQETQYF.

This clonotype was picked up many times. DNA of the CDR3: TGTGCCAGCTCACGGCGACAGACACGGCGGGGCGAGCAGTACTTC. Encoded protein: CASSRRQTRRGEQYF. The chain carries TRBV18 and TRBJ2-7; D possibly corresponds to TRBD2 (6 bases). The CDR3 runs to 15 residues. Germline V gene lookup returns CDR1 KGHSH and CDR2 LQKENI. Trimming took off 4 bases at V and 6 bases at J, with 19 bases between the two ends.

This clonotype was counted ten times or more. V and J are TRBV15 and TRBJ1-5, with TRBD1 matching 7 bases. Germline loops: CDR1 LNHNV, CDR2 YYDKDF (reference sequence). The CDR3 is 13 residues long. The CDR3, as DNA: TGTGTCGGGGCCAGGGGGGGAAATCAGCCCCAGCATTTT. As protein: CVGARGGNQPQHF. The variable domain in full, completed from reference TRBV15 and TRBJ1-5, reads DAMVIQNPRYQVTQFGKPVTLSCSQTLNHNVMYWYQQKSSQAPKLLFHYYDKDFNNEADTPDNFQSRRPNTSFCFLDIRSPGLGDTAMYLCVGARGGNQPQHFGDGTRLSIL.

This clonotype was seen a handful of times. The V call is TRBV4-3, the J call TRBJ2-1; 8 bases map to TRBD1. The CDR3 runs to 16 residues. After removal of 1 base from V and 2 bases from J, the junction contained 4 bases not matched to a gene. Per the germline V gene, CDR1 is LGHNA and CDR2 is YSLEER. The CDR3, as DNA: TGCGCCAGCAGCCAAGCTTGGGACAGGACCTACAATGAGCAGTTCTTC. Amino acid sequence: CASSQAWDRTYNEQFF.

Notes on this clonotype: One junction end does not reproduce the germline sequence, and a read error may be involved. This chain connects TRBV5-1 to TRBJ1-5, with no clear D. CDR3 size: 14 residues. Germline assignment: CDR1 SGHRS and CDR2 YFSETQ. The CDR3 protein is CASSSDFSDQPQHF. The CDR3 coding sequence is TGCGCCAGCAGCTCCGACTTTAGCGATCAGCCCCAGCATTTT.

This clonotype was seen repeatedly, ten times or more. The chain recombines TRBV2 with TRBJ2-7; D unclear. This CDR3 is 13 amino acids long. The V gene lost 7 bases and the J gene lost 6 bases, with 16 bases spanning the gap. Germline CDR1 and CDR2: SNHLY and FYNNEI. This chain's CDR3 is CASTRNGPSEQYF. CDR3 nucleotides: TGTGCCAGCACCCGAAACGGGCCCTCCGAGCAGTACTTC.

As concerns this clonotype: A read error may explain this, as a much larger clone is one base away. This chain links TRBV7-7 with TRBJ2-1; the D is unclear. CDR1 SSHAT and CDR2 FNYEAQ come from the germline V gene (reference sequence). This CDR3 spans 16 amino acids. Trimming cost V 5 bases and J 10 bases, with 24 bases left between them. In DNA, the CDR3 is TGTGCCAGCAGCCCGGTCTGGCGGAGCGCACTGAGGGAGCAGTTCTTC. This translates into CASSPVWRSALREQFF.

This clonotype was counted between two and nine times. The V call is TRBV2, the J call TRBJ1-1, with D possibly being TRBD1 (6 bases). V was shortened by 10 bases and J by 2 bases, with 14 bases between the two germline ends. There are 13 residues in the CDR3. Germline-derived CDR1 and CDR2 are SNHLY and FYNNEI. Here the CDR3 reads CAIKGGGNTEAFF. The CDR3 DNA follows: TGTGCCATCAAGGGGGGGGGCAACACTGAAGCTTTCTTT.

To note about this clonotype: Mismatch with germline at one junction end may stem from a read error. This chain joins TRBV5-1 and TRBJ2-7; possible D gene TRBD2, 5 bases. CDR1 and CDR2 from the germline V gene are SGHRS and YFSETQ. The CDR3 has 15 amino acids. CDR3 loop: CVSGSDGDPPYEQYF. In DNA form, the CDR3 reads TGCGTCAGCGGTTCCGACGGAGATCCCCCCTACGAGCAGTACTTC.

The chain links TRBV5-1 to TRBJ2-2; D remains ambiguous. With 0 bases removed from V and 1 base from J, the gap between germline ends came to 7 bases. Germline-derived CDR1 and CDR2 are SGHRS and YFSETQ. The CDR3 is made up of 15 amino acids. CDR3 bases: TGCGCCAGCAGCTTGGCCTCAGGGAACACCGGGGAGCTGTTTTTT. Translation gives CASSLASGNTGELFF. The full variable domain, rest sourced from reference TRBV5-1 and TRBJ2-2, is KAGVTQTPRYLIKTRGQQVTLSCSPISGHRSVSWYQQTPGQGLQFLFEYFSETQRNKGNFPGRFSGRQFSNSRSEMNVSTLELGDSALYLCASSLASGNTGELFFGEGSRLTVL.

This clonotype was counted a single time. J is TRBJ2-5 and V is TRBV2; D might be TRBD1 (6 bases). Trimming cost V 7 bases and J 3 bases, with 12 bases left between them. The germline V gene encodes CDR1 SNHLY and CDR2 FYNNEI. The CDR3 consists of 13 residues. The CDR3 DNA follows: TGTGCCAGCACGAGGCGACAGGAAGAGACCCAGTACTTC. The encoded protein is CASTRRQEETQYF.

This clonotype was detected ten times or more. The rearrangement links TRBV5-1 to TRBJ2-3, with 9 nucleotides matching TRBD2. This CDR3 contains 15 residues. CDR1 and CDR2 (germline): SGHRS, YFSETQ. The J segment lost 4 bases and the V segment lost 4 bases, leaving 7 bases of the junction unmatched. The CDR3 protein is CASSPLRGGSDTQYF. CDR3 DNA sequence: TGCGCCAGCAGCCCGCTGCGGGGGGGTTCAGATACGCAGTATTTT. Filled out from reference TRBV5-1 and TRBJ2-3, the complete variable domain reads KAGVTQTPRYLIKTRGQQVTLSCSPISGHRSVSWYQQTPGQGLQFLFEYFSETQRNKGNFPGRFSGRQFSNSRSEMNVSTLELGDSALYLCASSPLRGGSDTQYFGPGTRLTVL.

This clonotype was seen repeatedly, ten times or more. The chain has TRBV7-2 and TRBJ1-6; D is unclear. Trimming took 5 bases from V and 8 from J, leaving 7 bases between them. The CDR3 is made up of 12 amino acids. CDR1 and CDR2 from the germline V gene are SGHTA and FQGNSA. The CDR3 reads CASSPQYSPLHF. Written as DNA, the CDR3 is TGTGCCAGCAGCCCTCAATATTCACCCCTCCACTTT.

The J gene is TRBJ2-1, the V gene TRBV6-2 or TRBV6-3, with 7 bases that match TRBD1. The trim removed 6 bases at V and 6 bases at J, leaving 11 bases unmatched. In germline, CDR1 is MNHEY, CDR2 SVGEGT. This CDR3 has 15 residues. The CDR3 is CASSSTGLGVNEQFF. Written as DNA, the CDR3 is TGTGCCAGCAGCTCGACAGGGCTAGGGGTCAATGAGCAGTTCTTC.

This clonotype appeared many times. CDR3 amino acids: CASSLAQFSVMGEQYF. CDR3 coding DNA: TGTGCCAGCAGCTTGGCGCAGTTCTCCGTGATGGGTGAGCAGTACTTC. The chain has TRBV5-5 and TRBJ2-7; D is undetermined. This CDR3 is built from 16 residues. CDR1 SGHKS and CDR2 YYEKEE come from the germline V gene (reference sequence). Trimming cost V 0 bases and J 7 bases, with 20 bases left between them. Using reference TRBV5-5 and TRBJ2-7 for the parts outside the CDR3, the full variable domain is DAGVTQSPTHLIKTRGQQVTLRCSPISGHKSVSWYQQVLGQGPQFIFQYYEKEERGRGNFPDRFSARQFPNYSSELNVNALLLGDSALYLCASSLAQFSVMGEQYFGPGTRLTVT.

The chain couples TRBV18 to TRBJ2-1, with 7 bases matching TRBD2. CDR3 length: 16 residues. V gave up 3 bases and J gave up 5 bases; unmatched junction bases: 10. Germline V gene lookup returns CDR1 KGHSH and CDR2 LQKENI. This chain's CDR3 is CASSPASGDTHNEQFF. The CDR3 bases are TGTGCCAGCTCACCGGCTAGCGGCGACACACACAATGAGCAGTTCTTC.

A few counts support this clonotype. The CDR3 protein is CASSQGSQSSYNEQYF. As DNA, the CDR3 is TGTGCCAGCAGCCAAGGCAGTCAGAGCTCCTACAATGAGCAGTACTTC. V and J are TRBV3-1 and TRBJ2-1, with D hard to call. Matching the DNA end better, TRBJ2-7 makes the J call doubtful. Germline lookup yields CDR1 LGHDT and CDR2 YNNKEL (reference sequence). This CDR3 spans 16 amino acids.

The chain combines TRBV12-3 or TRBV12-4 with TRBJ1-1, with a weak D call TRBD1 (5 bases). The CDR3 extends over 14 amino acids. V was pared by 5 bases and J by 2 bases, with 12 bases between. This chain's CDR3 is CASSPRGTNTEAFF. The CDR3 DNA sequence: TGTGCCAGCAGTCCCCGGGGGACTAACACTGAAGCTTTCTTT.

Only a few counts were recorded for this clonotype. Possible read error: a much larger clone is one base away. This rearrangement joins TRBV7-8 to TRBJ2-5; 7 positions agree with TRBD2. The CDR3 contains 13 residues. Germline assignment: CDR1 SGHVS and CDR2 FQNEAQ. In nucleotides, the CDR3 is TGTGCCGGCAGCCAGCGGGGACAAGAGACCCAGTACTTC. Its protein is CAGSQRGQETQYF.

V and J are TRBV7-2 and TRBJ1-5; D might be TRBD1 (5 bases). CDR1 is SGHTA and CDR2 is FQGNSA in the germline V gene. Trimming stripped 1 base from V and 9 bases from J, with 19 bases between. The CDR3 runs 16 residues. As DNA, the CDR3 is TGTGCCAGCAGCTTAGTAGGCGGGACGGGCCACGGGCCCCAGCATTTT. It translates to CASSLVGGTGHGPQHF.

This clonotype was detected only a few times. The J gene is TRBJ2-5, the V gene TRBV24-1, with D possibly being TRBD1 or TRBD2 (6 bases each). The germline V gene encodes CDR1 KGHDR and CDR2 SFDVKD. V shed 1 base and J shed 7 bases, with 15 bases lying between them. The CDR3 spans 15 residues. The CDR3 loop reads CATSDFGGSMGTQYF. CDR3 DNA sequence: TGTGCCACCAGTGATTTCGGGGGCTCGATGGGGACCCAGTACTTC.